The subject of this entry is one TCR beta chain. The specificity of this receptor is unknown. Base qualities are not at hand, and no much larger clone is one base apart. From the cysteine up to the phenylalanine, the CDR3 has a length of 17 residues. This entry keeps only the CDR3 DNA: 51 bases, framed from base 1. V has 0 bases trimmed and J has 7 bases trimmed; junction bases matching no gene number 10. CDR1 and CDR2 are read off the germline V gene as MGHDK and SYGVNS. The sample's time point label, in plain terms: naive CD8 control sorted from an acute-time-point sample. Enrolled in the Montreal Hepatitis C Cohort (HEPCO) in Canada, the donors were people who inject drugs, and these donors were followed every 3 months. Acute primary HCV infection was defined as a positive HCV RNA or antibody test that came after a negative test within the prior 24 weeks. Cells were surface stained with CD3, CD8 and CD45RO antibodies, and an aqua fixable dye was used to exclude dead cells. The cohort included roughly eight spontaneous resolvers, defined as subjects with HCV RNA clearance within 24 weeks. Negative selection by means of the MACS CD8+ T cell Isolation Kit yielded CD8+ T cells from peripheral blood mononuclear cells recovered from cryopreservation by thawing. A BD FACSAria II cell sorter was used for cell sorting.

Genomic DNA was extracted from FACS-sorted cells, and TCRbeta chain sequencing was performed through the commercial immunoSEQ service. The original pipeline was this. Repertoire data were analyzed with ImmunoSEQ Analyzer software v3.0 and R v3.5.1. Only productive rearrangements were analyzed, because sequences with stop codons or out-of-frame rearrangements were removed. Simpson diversity, Shannon entropy, CDR3 length and nucleotide addition metrics were obtained from the sequencing provider. Based on frequency, clonotypes were placed into dominant, sub-dominant, low or lowest abundance groups, and clonotypes under 0.1% were left out of most analyses. Any CDR3 amino acid clonotype present in at least two subjects at a cumulative frequency of at least 0.5% was labeled public. The immuneACCESS repertoire file appears here via TCRdb, limited to in-frame rearrangements. These files lack a portion of the clones; in checked studies, under half of the deficit traces to unresolved V genes, and the cause of the others is not known. V, J and clone size were drawn from that table, and D and trimming were deduced from the DNA. The sample table records tens of thousands of clones; approximately 83% of these occur just once. Jointly, the top ten make up approximately 11% of the sample.

This sample was taken from a study of CD8 T cells in acute hepatitis C reinfection (dated by TCRdb to the early 2020s). Broadly, across the study: The TCRbeta repertoire of CD8+ T cells specific for the HCV NS3-1073 epitope was profiled during acute infection and after viral clearance. Four spontaneous resolvers contributed paired acute and follow-up samples. Points the paper makes about the study in general: About a dozen public clonotypes were found regardless of outcome, and V04-02/J02-02 was used by one public clonotype. CDR3 sequences shared with other epitopes were rarely observed, and exact matching may have been limited by differing sequencing approaches. Only the TCRbeta chain was sequenced in bulk, so alphabeta pairing of public clonotypes could not be determined. Follow-up repertoires were not available for chronically infected subjects, because NS3-1073 specific cells were too rare to be sorted. All groups showed preferential use of the TRBV04 and TRBV06 gene families, a pattern that overrepresentation in the naive pool did not explain. The NS3-1073 specific repertoires were highly diverse, and diversity did not differ significantly among acute resolver, follow-up resolver and acute chronic samples.

The TCR comes from a young woman who spontaneously cleared hepatitis C infection. The sequence is built from TRBV25-1 and TRBJ2-1, and 9 junctional nucleotides match TRBD1. The sequencing sample was made of naive CD8+ T cells from PBMCs. Read against the paper, the sample's cell subset or site label means: sorted total naive CD45RO-negative CD8+ T cells. The CDR3 amino acid sequence is: CASSEYFRGQGRNEQFF. The nucleotide sequence is given as TGTGCCAGCAGTGAATATTTTAGGGGACAGGGAAGGAATGAGCAGTTCTTC.